One sample yielded the 19 T cell receptor beta chains listed below, sequenced in a study of T cell repertoires in cytomegalovirus infection. TCRdb re-called the reads through MiXCR, storing one row per CDR3 protein. The sample lists 120,000 to 150,000 distinct CDR3 sequences; 6.5% were seen once. The sample taken for sequencing was PBMCs. The receptors shown here come from a human donor in good health (CMV status not recorded). Some clones in this sample may be carry-over from other donors' samples.

The V and J genes are TRBV15 and TRBJ2-5; TRBD1 matches 11 bases. CDR1 LNHNV and CDR2 YYDKDF come from the germline V gene (reference sequence). J lost 7 bases, V lost 3 bases, and 7 bases had no gene match. CDR3 size: 15 residues. CDR3 DNA sequence: TGTGCCACCAGCAGGTCCGGACAGGGGGCCGGGACCCAGTACTTC. It specifies CATSRSGQGAGTQYF.

The genes are TRBV20-1 and TRBJ2-7, with 10 positions matching TRBD1. The V segment lost 3 bases and the J segment 3 bases; nucleotides outside the gene matches: 17. The CDR3 contains 18 residues. Germline V gene data show CDR1 as DFQATT and CDR2 as SNEGSKA (reference sequence). The chain's CDR3 is CSARGLTGGSPRIYEQYF. CDR3 DNA: TGCAGTGCTAGGGGGCTGACAGGGGGCTCCCCCCGGATCTACGAGCAGTACTTC.

V and J are TRBV7-9 and TRBJ2-1; possibly TRBD2 for D (6 bases). Trimming cost V 5 bases and J 10 bases, with 24 bases left between them. This CDR3 is built from 16 residues. CDR1 and CDR2 (germline): SEHNR, FQNEAQ (reference sequence). The CDR3 is CASSLSGGGTPEEQFF. CDR3 in DNA: TGTGCCAGCAGCCTATCAGGTGGCGGGACGCCGGAAGAGCAGTTCTTC. Full variable domain (rest looked up from reference TRBV7-9 and TRBJ2-1): DTGVSQNPRHKITKRGQNVTFRCDPISEHNRLYWYRQTLGQGPEFLTYFQNEAQLEKSRLLSDRFSAERPKGSFSTLEIQRTEQGDSAMYLCASSLSGGGTPEEQFFGPGTRLTVL.

This clonotype occurred many times. The chain is built from TRBV27 and TRBJ1-5; the D is unclear. V shed 4 bases and J shed 6 bases, with 10 bases lying between them. The CDR3 covers 13 residues. Germline-derived CDR1 and CDR2 are MNHEY and SMNVEV (reference sequence). The CDR3 reads CASSSERGQPQHF. The CDR3 region has the DNA TGTGCCAGCAGTTCGGAACGGGGTCAGCCCCAGCATTTT.

In its sample, this clonotype was seen a few times. The chain has TRBV15 and TRBJ1-2; D is perhaps TRBD1 (6 bases). Germline CDR1 is LNHNV and CDR2 is YYDKDF (reference sequence). Trimming shortened V by 0 bases and J by 6 bases, and 20 bases separated the two germline ends. The CDR3 runs 17 residues. CDR3 amino acids: CATSRDRGGRRWNGYTF. The DNA of the CDR3 is TGTGCCACCAGCAGAGATAGGGGGGGGCGCCGGTGGAATGGCTACACCTTC.

Many counts were recorded for this clonotype. This rearrangement joins TRBV20-1 to TRBJ1-2; 11 bases are shared with TRBD1. The V gene end was trimmed by 0 bases and the J gene end by 3 bases; junction bases not matched to a gene: 12. The CDR3 covers 18 residues. The germline V gene encodes CDR1 DFQATT and CDR2 SNEGSKA (reference sequence). The CDR3 sequence is CSARDGTVGQGAYYGYTF. CDR3 nucleotide sequence: TGCAGTGCTAGAGATGGAACCGTCGGACAGGGGGCGTACTATGGCTACACCTTC.

This chain connects TRBV6-2 or TRBV6-3 to TRBJ1-5; D may be TRBD1 (5 bases). Germline CDR1 and CDR2: MNHEY and SVGEGT. The CDR3 length is 16 residues. Trimming pared 2 bases from V and 3 bases from J, leaving 14 bases between. The CDR3 loop reads CASSYGGSGNNQPQHF. In DNA, the CDR3 is TGTGCCAGCAGTTACGGCGGATCAGGGAACAATCAGCCCCAGCATTTT.

This clonotype was seen ten or more times. The J gene is TRBJ2-7, the V gene TRBV7-9; 9 bases map to TRBD1. After removal of 3 bases from V and 7 bases from J, the junction contained 7 bases not matched to a gene. This CDR3 comprises 14 residues. Germline V CDR1 and CDR2: SEHNR, FQNEAQ (reference sequence). The CDR3: CASSFGTGRHEQYF. The DNA of the CDR3 is TGTGCCAGCAGCTTCGGGACAGGGAGGCATGAGCAGTACTTC.

In this sample, this clonotype turned up many times. The rearrangement links TRBV19 to TRBJ1-3; TRBD1 might be the D (5 bases). CDR1 is LNHDA, CDR2 SQIVND, per germline (reference sequence). The ends were cut back, 9 bases at V and 0 bases at J, with 12 bases in the middle. CDR3 length: 14 amino acids. CDR3 region: CASYGAPSGNTIYF. The DNA of the CDR3 is TGTGCCAGCTACGGGGCTCCCTCTGGAAACACCATATATTTT.

The genes are TRBV6-2 or TRBV6-3 and TRBJ1-5, with 7 bases matching TRBD1. V shed 5 bases, J shed 3 bases, and the junction held 16 bases outside the gene matches. This CDR3 is built from 18 residues. The V gene's germline CDR1 is MNHEY and CDR2 SVGEGT. As DNA, the CDR3 is TGTGCCAGCAGTAAAGGACAGGCCCCCAGATCGGACAATCAGCCCCAGCATTTT. This translates into CASSKGQAPRSDNQPQHF.

This clonotype was seen a few times. The chain recombines TRBV11-1 with TRBJ1-4, with D hard to call. The germline V gene has CDR1 SGHAT and CDR2 FQDESV (reference sequence). V was pared by 5 bases and J by 7 bases, with 23 bases between. CDR3 length: 17 residues. Written as DNA, the CDR3 is TGTGCCAGCAGCACTGGAGGACCAGGCAGGTCGGGTGAAAAACTGTTTTTT. Translated: CASSTGGPGRSGEKLFF.

Ten or more counts support this clonotype. The chain links TRBV14 to TRBJ2-4, with TRBD2 matching 8 bases. V shed 6 bases and J 6 bases; nucleotides not matched to a gene: 7. The CDR3 spans 14 residues. From germline, CDR1 is SGHDN and CDR2 FVKESK. CDR3 DNA sequence: TGTGCCAGCAGTGAGAGCGGGGGAAGAAACATTCAGTACTTC. Translation: CASSESGGRNIQYF.

This clonotype was seen ten or more times. Mismatch with germline at one junction end may stem from a read error. The V call is TRBV7-7, the J call TRBJ2-5, with D perhaps TRBD2 (5 bases). CDR3 length: 14 residues. CDR1 SSHAT and CDR2 FNYEAQ come from the germline V gene (reference sequence). As DNA, the CDR3 is TGTGCTAGCAGCCTGGGAACTGCGGGAGAGACCCAGTACTTC. It specifies CASSLGTAGETQYF.

As concerns this clonotype: A read error may explain this, as a much larger clone is one base away. V usage is TRBV5-4 and J usage is TRBJ2-1; a possible D gene is TRBD2 (6 bases). The V gene's germline CDR1 is SGHNT and CDR2 YYREEE (reference sequence). The length of the CDR3 is 16 residues. V was pared by 4 bases and J by 3 bases, with 17 bases between. The CDR3: CASSPGGGNRYNEQFF. CDR3 DNA sequence: TGTGCCAGCAGCCCTGGCGGCGGGAACCGCTACAATGAGCAGTTCTTC.

In this sample, this clonotype turned up many times. The chain has TRBV6-2 or TRBV6-3 and TRBJ2-1; TRBD2 agrees at 12 bases. CDR3 length: 18 amino acids. Germline lookup yields CDR1 MNHEY and CDR2 SVGEGT. V was pared by 0 bases and J by 5 bases, with 8 bases of the junction left unmatched. CDR3 region: CASSYSTRLAGANNEQFF. CDR3 DNA: TGTGCCAGCAGTTACTCGACGAGACTAGCGGGGGCAAACAATGAGCAGTTCTTC.

At least ten counts were recorded for this clonotype. The V and J genes are TRBV12-3 or TRBV12-4 and TRBJ1-2; D is possibly TRBD1 (5 bases). This CDR3 is built from 13 residues. Trimming cost V 3 bases and J 8 bases, with 13 bases left between them. CDR3 loop: CASSFGGAGGYTF. The CDR3 DNA reads TGTGCCAGCAGTTTCGGAGGGGCCGGAGGCTACACCTTC.

This clonotype was seen many times. The chain links TRBV6-1 to TRBJ2-4; 7 nucleotides match TRBD1. Trimming cost V 10 bases and J 1 base; bases outside gene matches: 10. Germline values: CDR1 MNHNS, CDR2 SASEGT. CDR3 length: 15 residues. The CDR3 DNA follows: TGTGCCACCGGACAGGCGGAAATTGCCAAAAACATTCAGTACTTC. Protein product: CATGQAEIAKNIQYF.

The table lists this clonotype with many counts. V and J are TRBV7-2 and TRBJ1-5, with a weak D call TRBD1 (6 bases). CDR1 is SGHTA and CDR2 is FQGNSA in the germline V gene. The CDR3 contains 15 residues. Trimming took off 5 bases at V and 4 bases at J, with 15 bases between the two ends. CDR3 DNA: TGTGCCAGCAGCCCCGCAGGGGTTAGTAATCAGCCCCAGCATTTT. It is translated as CASSPAGVSNQPQHF.

This clonotype was detected many times. The rearrangement uses TRBV7-9 and TRBJ1-2; TRBD1 aligns across 7 bases. Germline trimming cut 2 bases from V and 6 bases from J; bases unmatched to any gene: 3. The V gene's germline CDR1 is SEHNR and CDR2 FQNEAQ (reference sequence). The CDR3 is 13 amino acids. This chain's CDR3 is CASSLTDRDGYTF. The CDR3 DNA reads TGTGCCAGCAGCTTAACTGACAGGGATGGCTACACCTTC.